These 20 T cell receptor beta chains share one sample of origin, sequenced in a study of response to subunit inactivated influenza vaccine. One entry per CDR3 protein results from TCRdb running MiXCR on the RT-PCR reads. The data contain 710,000 or so distinct CDR3 sequences, 15% to 18% of them singletons. The sample here was PBMCs from blood, taken roughly 12 days after vaccination. The receptors were sampled from a man aged 50 to 60 who received an inactivated influenza vaccine.

This rearrangement joins TRBV12-3 or TRBV12-4 to TRBJ2-1; the D gene is possibly TRBD2 (7 bases). Trimming stripped 7 bases from V and 6 bases from J, with 19 bases between. The CDR3 contains 15 residues. CDR3 amino acids: CASIAMGGPRNEQFF. The DNA of the CDR3 is TGTGCCAGCATCGCGATGGGGGGGCCCCGCAATGAGCAGTTCTTC.

This clonotype was found many times. V gene TRBV10-3 combines with J gene TRBJ2-1, with 12 positions matching TRBD2. V shed 4 bases, J shed 2 bases, and the junction held 0 bases outside the gene matches. From germline, CDR1 is ENHRY and CDR2 SYGVKD. The CDR3 is 15 amino acids. The CDR3 nucleotides read TGTGCCATCAGTGGGACTAGCGGGGCCTACAATGAGCAGTTCTTC. This gives the protein CAISGTSGAYNEQFF.

The chain has TRBV5-1 and TRBJ2-3; TRBD1 agrees at 7 bases. The CDR3 extends over 14 amino acids. Germline CDR1 and CDR2: SGHRS and YFSETQ. Unmatched junction bases numbered 6, after V lost 2 bases and J lost 6 bases. The CDR3 loop reads CASSLQGHRDTQYF. CDR3 coding DNA: TGCGCCAGCAGCTTACAGGGGCACCGGGATACGCAGTATTTT.

This clonotype was seen only a few times. The chain links TRBV5-1 to TRBJ2-1; TRBD2 matches at 9 bases. The CDR3 totals 16 residues. The germline V gene has CDR1 SGHRS and CDR2 YFSETQ. V shed 5 bases, J shed 9 bases, and the junction held 15 bases outside the gene matches. The CDR3 sequence: CASSFRRGGWSGEQFF. The CDR3 DNA follows: TGCGCCAGCAGTTTCCGGCGGGGGGGATGGTCGGGTGAGCAGTTCTTC.

The chain couples TRBV28 to TRBJ2-3, with TRBD2 matching 8 bases. V shed 3 bases, J shed 0 bases, and the junction held 5 bases outside the gene matches. The V gene's germline CDR1 is MDHEN and CDR2 SYDVKM. This CDR3 comprises 16 residues. In nucleotides, the CDR3 is TGTGCCAGCAGTTTGTTGCGGGGGGTTAGCACAGATACGCAGTATTTT. Amino acid sequence: CASSLLRGVSTDTQYF.

The V and J genes are TRBV2 and TRBJ1-4; the D gene is possibly TRBD1 (5 bases). In germline, CDR1 is SNHLY, CDR2 FYNNEI. The CDR3 extends over 14 amino acids. V dropped 6 bases and J dropped 6 bases, with 14 bases sitting between them. The CDR3: CASRADTLDEKLFF. Written as DNA, the CDR3 is TGTGCCAGCAGGGCGGACACCCTGGATGAAAAACTGTTTTTT.

This clonotype was counted at least ten times. This chain joins TRBV20-1 and TRBJ1-1; D not certain. Germline loops: CDR1 DFQATT, CDR2 SNEGSKA (reference sequence). Deletions cut 2 bases from V and 0 bases from J, with 10 bases between. The CDR3 is 14 amino acids. CDR3 sequence: CSARQEGMNTEAFF. CDR3 nucleotides: TGCAGTGCTAGACAGGAGGGCATGAACACTGAAGCTTTCTTT.

This clonotype appeared a few times. The chain has TRBV28 and TRBJ1-2; D unclear. In germline, CDR1 is MDHEN, CDR2 SYDVKM. This CDR3 contains 12 residues. Trimming removed 5 bases from V and 8 bases from J, with 12 bases in between. This CDR3 reads CASSLVGHGYTF. The CDR3 DNA follows: TGTGCCAGCAGTCTAGTGGGCCACGGCTACACCTTC.

In its sample, this clonotype was seen a few times. The chain employs TRBV30 and TRBJ1-2; D gene ambiguous. Germline V gene data show CDR1 as GTSNPN and CDR2 as SVGIG (reference sequence). Trimming removed 3 bases at V and 5 bases at J, with 13 bases between. The CDR3 has 13 residues. The CDR3 bases are TGTGCCTGGAGCGAGGCTGGATGGTATGGCTACACCTTC. Translation gives CAWSEAGWYGYTF.

This clonotype came up a few times. The rearrangement links TRBV20-1 to TRBJ2-7, with a possible D match to TRBD2 (7 bases). CDR1 is DFQATT, CDR2 SNEGSKA, per germline (reference sequence). The length of the CDR3 is 14 residues. Between the trimmed V and J ends, which lost 5 bases and 4 bases, there was a span of 18 bases. The CDR3 sequence: CSAGRGADFYEQYF. DNA for the CDR3: TGCAGTGCTGGGAGGGGGGCGGACTTTTACGAGCAGTACTTC.

In this sample, this clonotype turned up a few times. This sequence joins TRBV20-1 and TRBJ2-3; D may be TRBD1 (6 bases). The V end was cut by 6 bases, the J end by 2 bases, with 18 bases between. This CDR3 contains 15 residues. Germline V gene data show CDR1 as DFQATT and CDR2 as SNEGSKA (reference sequence). The CDR3 loop is CSALPSQGSTDTQYF. CDR3 nucleotide sequence: TGCAGTGCCTTACCTTCACAGGGATCCACAGATACGCAGTATTTT.

This clonotype was recorded at least ten times. The DNA for the CDR3 is TGTGCCAGCAGTCCCGGACCGGGGCGAGATACGCAGTATTTT. Protein product: CASSPGPGRDTQYF. The chain carries TRBV12-3 or TRBV12-4 and TRBJ2-3, with D perhaps given as TRBD1 or TRBD2 (5 bases each). Deletions cut 5 bases from V and 5 bases from J, with 14 bases between. This CDR3 spans 14 amino acids.

This chain uses TRBV20-1 with TRBJ2-7; no clear D. CDR1 is DFQATT and CDR2 is SNEGSKA in the germline V gene (reference sequence). The CDR3 sequence is 13 residues long. Trimming stripped 2 bases from V and 3 bases from J, with 11 bases between. The CDR3 DNA reads as TGCAGTGCTAGACAGAATATTGACTACGAGCAGTACTTC. Translated: CSARQNIDYEQYF.

V is TRBV9 and J is TRBJ2-1, with TRBD2 matching over 14 bases. V lost 4 bases and J lost 8; bases outside the gene matches: 11. Germline values: CDR1 SGDLS, CDR2 YYNGEE. The CDR3 consists of 17 residues. In nucleotides, the CDR3 is TGTGCCAGCAGCCATACGACTAGCGGGAGGGGCTTGGATGAGCAGTTCTTC. Translating it yields CASSHTTSGRGLDEQFF.

This clonotype was counted a few times. V usage is TRBV20-1 and J usage is TRBJ1-5, with 8 bases matching TRBD1. The germline gives CDR1 DFQATT, CDR2 SNEGSKA (reference sequence). This CDR3 contains 13 residues. The ends lost 6 bases at V and 7 bases at J; junction bases unmatched: 8. In DNA form, the CDR3 reads TGCAGTGCCGGGCAGGGGGCCAGGCAGCCCCAGCATTTT. Protein product: CSAGQGARQPQHF.

The chain recombines TRBV5-1 with TRBJ1-1; TRBD1 agrees at 8 bases. This CDR3 comprises 15 residues. Germline CDR1 reads SGHRS; CDR2 reads YFSETQ. V was clipped by 4 bases and J by 1 base; unmatched bases: 6. CDR3 in amino acids: CASSRATGGNTEAFF. The CDR3 nucleotides are TGCGCCAGCAGCCGCGCCACAGGGGGGAACACTGAAGCTTTCTTT.

This clonotype has a single count. The CDR3 sequence is CASSLARVQETQYF. The DNA of the CDR3 is TGTGCCAGCAGCTTGGCCAGGGTACAAGAGACCCAGTACTTC. The rearrangement links TRBV5-5 to TRBJ2-5; D possibly corresponds to TRBD1 (5 bases). The ends were cut back, 0 bases at V and 2 bases at J, with 8 bases in the middle. The CDR3 loop spans 14 amino acids. Per the germline V gene, CDR1 is SGHKS and CDR2 is YYEKEE (reference sequence).

CDR3 coding DNA: TGCGCCAGCAGCCCCGCGGCGGGAGGATACGAGCAGTACTTC. This sequence encodes CASSPAAGGYEQYF. The V and J genes are TRBV5-1 and TRBJ2-7, with 8 nucleotides matching TRBD2. Germline trimming cut 4 bases from V and 4 bases from J; bases unmatched to any gene: 7. The germline V gene has CDR1 SGHRS and CDR2 YFSETQ. This CDR3 is 14 amino acids long.

The V gene is TRBV7-8, the J gene TRBJ2-1, with D maybe TRBD2 (5 bases). The CDR3 length is 14 residues. Trimming left V 0 bases short and J 6 bases short, with 9 bases between. Germline V lookup: CDR1 SGHVS, CDR2 FQNEAQ. Written as DNA, the CDR3 is TGTGCCAGCAGCTTAGCGGGAGTCCCCAATGAGCAGTTCTTC. Translation: CASSLAGVPNEQFF.

The genes are TRBV28 and TRBJ1-2; 11 nucleotides align to TRBD1. CDR3 length equals 15 residues. The germline V gene encodes CDR1 MDHEN and CDR2 SYDVKM. J lost 4 bases, V lost 7 bases, and 8 bases had no gene match. DNA for the CDR3: TGTGCCAGCACCCCGGACAGGGGGCGCGGCTATGGCTACACCTTC. Protein: CASTPDRGRGYGYTF.